The 30 T cell receptor beta chains reported below all come from one sample, sequenced in a study of blood T cells in healthy people across ages (dated by TCRdb to between 2014 and 2016). The library relied on 5' RACE. Sequencing used an Illumina HiSeq 2500. The second PCR ran for roughly 7 to 11 cycles and used a J-beta primer mix along with a sample-barcoded 5' primer. TCRdb reprocessing: public reads trimmed at Q25 with fastp, clones called with MiXCR, in-frame beta chains kept. Rows with one shared CDR3 protein collapse into an entry with the most common genes and DNA. The sample includes approximately 800,000 distinct CDR3 sequences, with 46% observed a single time. Jointly, the top ten make up about a sixth of the sample. The sequencing input was blood. The source is a man older than 75 in good health.

This clonotype has only a few counts. The chain recombines TRBV24-1 with TRBJ2-7, with D perhaps matching TRBD1 or TRBD2 (5 bases each). In germline, CDR1 is KGHDR, CDR2 SFDVKD. The CDR3 is made up of 14 amino acids. Trimming shortened V by 1 base and J by 7 bases, and 13 bases separated the two germline ends. Here the CDR3 reads CATSDFRRGDEQYF. The CDR3, as DNA: TGTGCCACCAGTGATTTTCGGCGAGGGGATGAGCAGTACTTC.

The table lists this clonotype with a few counts. The chain combines TRBV6-2 or TRBV6-3 with TRBJ2-7; D gene uncertain. V dropped 7 bases and J dropped 2 bases, with 15 bases sitting between them. The CDR3 runs to 14 residues. CDR1 and CDR2 (germline): MNHEY, SVGEGT. The CDR3 here is CASTWTLLTYEQYF. CDR3 DNA: TGTGCCAGCACCTGGACCCTCCTTACCTACGAGCAGTACTTC.

The chain joins TRBV21-1 to TRBJ2-7; the listed D gene, TRBD1, was not tested against the DNA. TRBV21-1 is a pseudogene. This CDR3 is built from 16 residues. The CDR3 DNA reads TGTGCCAGCAGCAAAGTTTTTAGGACAGAGACCTACGAGCAGTACTTC. Amino acids: CASSKVFRTETYEQYF.

This chain joins TRBV9 and TRBJ2-1; perhaps TRBD2 as D (6 bases). V dropped 4 bases and J dropped 2 bases, with 13 bases sitting between them. Germline V gene lookup returns CDR1 SGDLS and CDR2 YYNGEE. This CDR3 has 15 amino acids. CDR3 nucleotide sequence: TGTGCCAGCAGCCCCTCGGGGGTCGCCTACAATGAGCAGTTCTTC. This codes for CASSPSGVAYNEQFF.

This chain joins TRBV7-2 and TRBJ2-1; D may be TRBD2 (6 bases). The J call is uncertain, as TRBJ2-7 better fits the DNA end. The length of the CDR3 is 14 residues. The germline gives CDR1 SGHTA, CDR2 FQGNSA. CDR3 nucleotides: TGTGCCAGCAGCTTAATCCTAGCGAAGGATGAGCAGTACTTC. Translation gives CASSLILAKDEQYF.

The V and J genes are TRBV5-4 and TRBJ2-6; TRBD1 might be the D (6 bases). The V end was cut by 3 bases, the J end by 4 bases, with 14 bases between. Germline V lookup: CDR1 SGHNT, CDR2 YYREEE (reference sequence). The CDR3 runs 16 residues. This chain's CDR3 is CASSSLRGRGANVLTF. Written as DNA, the CDR3 is TGTGCCAGCAGCTCGCTAAGGGGGAGAGGGGCCAACGTCCTGACTTTC.

This clonotype was observed a few times. V and J are TRBV20-1 and TRBJ2-3, with a possible D match to TRBD2 (5 bases). The CDR3 length is 14 residues. Germline CDR1 and CDR2: DFQATT and SNEGSKA (reference sequence). V lost 0 bases, J lost 3 bases, and 10 bases lay in between. In DNA, the CDR3 is TGCAGTGCTAGAGATAGCGTCGTAACAGATACGCAGTATTTT. This codes for CSARDSVVTDTQYF.

V gene TRBV7-9 combines with J gene TRBJ2-4; D might be TRBD2 (6 bases). Trimming shortened V by 3 bases and J by 5 bases, and 14 bases separated the two germline ends. CDR3 size: 15 residues. Per germline, CDR1 SEHNR and CDR2 FQNEAQ (reference sequence). The CDR3 bases are TGTGCCAGCAGCTTCCGTCCTGGGGAGGAAAACATTCAGTACTTC. Translating it yields CASSFRPGEENIQYF.

V gene TRBV7-8 combines with J gene TRBJ2-4; D may correspond to TRBD1 or TRBD2 (5 bases each). The CDR3 is made up of 15 amino acids. The V gene lost 0 bases and the J gene lost 6 bases, with 12 bases spanning the gap. CDR1 is SGHVS and CDR2 is FQNEAQ in the germline V gene. In DNA form, the CDR3 reads TGTGCCAGCAGCTTAGCGATGGGACGGGTAAACATTCAGTACTTC. Its protein product is CASSLAMGRVNIQYF.

The CDR3: CASSKGQGDEQFF. CDR3 in DNA: TGCGCCAGCAGCAAAGGGCAGGGGGATGAGCAGTTCTTC. V is TRBV4-3 and J is TRBJ2-1; 7 nucleotides line up with TRBD1. Germline V gene lookup returns CDR1 LGHNA and CDR2 YSLEER. The CDR3 runs 13 residues. V trimming: 5 bases; J trimming: 8 bases; junction bases outside the gene matches: 6.

The rearrangement links TRBV11-2 to TRBJ2-1, with D perhaps being TRBD1 or TRBD2 (7 bases each). From germline, CDR1 is SGHAT and CDR2 FQNNGV. V lost 5 bases and J 3 bases, leaving 14 bases between the germline ends. There are 15 residues in the CDR3. For the CDR3, the DNA is TGTGCCAGCAGCCCAGGGGGGGAGTTCTACAATGAGCAGTTCTTC. It codes for CASSPGGEFYNEQFF.

This clonotype appeared a few times. The J gene is TRBJ2-1, the V gene TRBV5-1; 7 bases match TRBD1. The CDR3 is 14 residues long. CDR1 and CDR2 from the germline V gene are SGHRS and YFSETQ. V lost 1 base and J lost 9; bases outside the gene matches: 7. CDR3 loop: CASSLRTGITEQFF. The CDR3 DNA reads TGCGCCAGCAGCTTGCGGACAGGAATCACTGAGCAGTTCTTC.

A word on this clonotype: A read error may be the cause here, since a much bigger clone is one base away. The V call is TRBV10-3, the J call TRBJ2-5, with D maybe TRBD2 (7 bases). Trimming shortened V by 6 bases and J by 11 bases, and 22 bases separated the two germline ends. The CDR3 is 14 amino acids. Looked up from germline, CDR1 is ENHRY and CDR2 is SYGVKD. The CDR3 DNA reads TGTGCCATCAGGGAGGGCGGGGGCGCAGGTGGGCAGTACTTC. Its translation: CAIREGGGAGGQYF.

The rearrangement joins TRBV5-1 to TRBJ2-1; 8 bases match TRBD2. The germline CDR1 and CDR2 sequences are SGHRS and YFSETQ. The V and J ends lost 0 bases and 9 bases, in that order; junction bases with no gene match: 8. CDR3 length equals 15 residues. Written as DNA, the CDR3 is TGCGCCAGCAGCTTGGTACTAGCGGAGGGGGTTGAGCAGTTCTTC. Its translation is CASSLVLAEGVEQFF. The whole variable domain, remainder taken from reference TRBV5-1 and TRBJ2-1, is KAGVTQTPRYLIKTRGQQVTLSCSPISGHRSVSWYQQTPGQGLQFLFEYFSETQRNKGNFPGRFSGRQFSNSRSEMNVSTLELGDSALYLCASSLVLAEGVEQFFGPGTRLTVL.

A few counts support this clonotype. The rearrangement joins TRBV7-9 to TRBJ1-4, with a weak D call TRBD1 (5 bases). This CDR3 region has 13 residues. The germline CDR1 and CDR2 sequences are SEHNR and FQNEAQ (reference sequence). The V end was cut by 2 bases, the J end by 8 bases, with 9 bases between. The CDR3 loop reads CASSLSKGEKLFF. Here the CDR3 DNA reads TGTGCCAGCAGCTTAAGCAAGGGGGAAAAACTGTTTTTT.

This clonotype has just one count. V is TRBV2 and J is TRBJ2-7; TRBD2 matches 8 bases. The J segment lost 2 bases and the V segment lost 4 bases, leaving 10 bases of the junction unmatched. The CDR3 is 16 residues long. Germline loops: CDR1 SNHLY, CDR2 FYNNEI. The DNA for the CDR3 is TGTGCCAGCAGTGCGCCCGGGACTAGAACTGCCTACGAGCAGTACTTC. Encoded protein: CASSAPGTRTAYEQYF.

The chain has TRBV7-2 and TRBJ2-5; D gene ambiguous. The closer fit of TRBJ2-7 to the DNA end suggests the J call may be wrong. Per germline, CDR1 SGHTA and CDR2 FQGNSA. The CDR3 runs 16 residues. The CDR3: CASSLGQRSTSYEQYF. Here the CDR3 DNA reads TGTGCCAGCAGCTTAGGCCAGCGTTCGACCTCCTACGAGCAGTACTTC.

The rearrangement links TRBV5-1 to TRBJ2-1, with 8 nucleotides matching TRBD2. The J call could be wrong; TRBJ2-7 is a better fit for the DNA end. Per the germline V gene, CDR1 is SGHRS and CDR2 is YFSETQ. This CDR3 contains 15 residues. CDR3 in DNA: TGCGCCAGCAGCTTGGTCGAGACTAGCGACAATGAGCAGTACTTC. This sequence encodes CASSLVETSDNEQYF.

The gene calls are TRBV6-2 or TRBV6-3 and TRBJ2-1, with TRBD2 matching 7 bases. With V trimmed by 5 bases and J by 12 bases, 10 bases remained unmatched. Per germline, CDR1 MNHEY and CDR2 SVGEGT. The CDR3 length is 13 residues. CDR3 loop: CASSLWAGERQFF. CDR3 coding DNA: TGTGCCAGCAGTCTTTGGGCGGGAGAGAGGCAGTTCTTC.

This clonotype has ten or more counts. This sequence joins TRBV7-9 and TRBJ2-1; D not resolved. The CDR3 is 14 amino acids. Germline CDR1 and CDR2: SEHNR and FQNEAQ (reference sequence). Between the trimmed V and J ends, which lost 7 bases and 1 base, there was a span of 11 bases. Here the CDR3 DNA reads TGTGCCAGCAATGTTGTCGGGTCCTACAATGAGCAGTTCTTC. Amino acids: CASNVVGSYNEQFF.

This sequence joins TRBV12-3 or TRBV12-4 and TRBJ2-1, with 11 bases aligning to TRBD2. V shed 5 bases, J shed 7 bases, and the junction held 10 bases outside the gene matches. The CDR3 runs to 16 residues. Here the CDR3 reads CASSIGSSGRTNEQFF. CDR3 bases: TGTGCCAGCAGTATAGGGTCTAGCGGGAGGACGAATGAGCAGTTCTTC.

The chain combines TRBV7-2 with TRBJ2-3, with 15 nucleotides matching TRBD2. V gave up 5 bases and J gave up 4 bases; unmatched junction bases: 10. Germline assignment: CDR1 SGHTA and CDR2 FQGNSA. The CDR3 length is 18 residues. The CDR3 protein is CASSKGLAGGPGADTQYF. The CDR3 DNA follows: TGTGCCAGCAGCAAAGGACTAGCGGGAGGGCCGGGGGCAGATACGCAGTATTTT. The whole variable domain, remainder taken from reference TRBV7-2 and TRBJ2-3, is GAGVSQSPSNKVTEKGKDVELRCDPISGHTALYWYRQSLGQGLEFLIYFQGNSAPDKSGLPSDRFSAERTGGSVSTLTIQRTQQEDSAVYLCASSKGLAGGPGADTQYFGPGTRLTVL.

The rearrangement joins TRBV5-1 to TRBJ2-1; tentative D call: TRBD1 (7 bases). The J call could be wrong; TRBJ2-7 is a better fit for the DNA end. CDR1 SGHRS and CDR2 YFSETQ come from the germline V gene. The CDR3 sequence is 15 residues long. CDR3 residues: CASSLWTGAGNEQYF. The CDR3 nucleotides are TGCGCCAGCAGCTTGTGGACAGGTGCGGGAAATGAGCAGTACTTC.

The chain has TRBV6-5 and TRBJ2-6; 9 bases align to TRBD1. With V trimmed by 5 bases and J by 2 bases, 1 base remained unmatched. The length of the CDR3 is 15 residues. Germline lookup yields CDR1 MNHEY and CDR2 SVGAGI. The CDR3 loop is CASSTGGPGANVLTF. The CDR3, as DNA: TGTGCCAGCAGTACAGGGGGCCCTGGGGCCAACGTCCTGACTTTC.

The chain recombines TRBV25-1 with TRBJ2-1, with 10 bases that match TRBD1. V shed 5 bases, J shed 4 bases, and the junction held 8 bases outside the gene matches. The CDR3 has 16 residues. Germline-derived CDR1 and CDR2 are MGHDK and SYGVNS. CDR3 protein: CASSPRGQGGYNEQFF. The CDR3 DNA is TGTGCCAGCAGTCCACGCGGACAGGGGGGATACAATGAGCAGTTCTTC.

V gene TRBV6-5 combines with J gene TRBJ2-1; 8 bases agree with TRBD1. The CDR3 is 15 amino acids. With V trimmed by 2 bases and J by 3 bases, 3 bases remained unmatched. In germline, CDR1 is MNHEY, CDR2 SVGAGI. The CDR3 sequence is CASSYETGGYNEQFF. In nucleotides, the CDR3 is TGTGCCAGCAGTTACGAAACAGGGGGCTACAATGAGCAGTTCTTC.

This chain links TRBV5-1 with TRBJ1-2; D may be TRBD1 (5 bases). Germline V gene sequence: CDR1 SGHRS, CDR2 YFSETQ. Trimming stripped 2 bases from V and 8 bases from J, with 16 bases between. This CDR3 contains 14 residues. This CDR3 reads CASSFGDDRAGYTF. In nucleotides, the CDR3 is TGCGCCAGCAGCTTTGGGGATGACAGAGCGGGCTACACCTTC.

V and J are TRBV5-1 and TRBJ1-2; tentative D call: TRBD1 (6 bases). Germline-derived CDR1 and CDR2 are SGHRS and YFSETQ. Trimming pared 3 bases from V and 4 bases from J, leaving 22 bases between. This CDR3 spans 17 amino acids. Here the CDR3 reads CASSSSGSRGAFYGYTF. CDR3 coding DNA: TGCGCCAGCAGCTCAAGCGGTTCGAGGGGGGCCTTCTATGGCTACACCTTC.

This clonotype was recorded a few times. V is TRBV29-1 and J is TRBJ2-3; 14 bases line up with TRBD2. CDR3 length equals 15 residues. Per germline, CDR1 SQVTM and CDR2 ANQGSEA. With 4 bases clipped from V and 3 bases from J, the junction kept 3 bases outside the gene matches. The CDR3 loop is CSVVRTSGRTDTQYF. As DNA, the CDR3 is TGCAGCGTTGTTCGGACTAGCGGGAGGACAGATACGCAGTATTTT.

This chain links TRBV11-1 with TRBJ2-7; D tentatively reads TRBD1 or TRBD2 (5 bases each). The length of the CDR3 is 14 residues. Looked up from germline, CDR1 is SGHAT and CDR2 is FQDESV (reference sequence). V was cut by 7 bases and J by 0 bases, with 13 bases left in between. This chain's CDR3 is CASTRVGSSYEQYF. The CDR3 DNA sequence: TGTGCCAGCACCAGGGTGGGGAGCTCCTACGAGCAGTACTTC.